The 20 T cell receptor beta chains presented below share a single source sample, sequenced in a study of radiation and T cells in renal cell carcinoma. Some clones are missing from TCRdb's copy, which holds only in-frame ones; the method was immunoSEQ multiplex PCR. The sample holds about 90,000 clones, 75% to 85% seen once. Time point reported: blood 4 weeks post-SBRT, at nephrectomy. The treatment denotes: 15 Gy SBRT to primary tumor, nephrectomy 4 weeks later. The specimen comprised blood, sampled from a patient whose treatment included radiotherapy and nephrectomy. The source is a man aged 55 to 70 with renal cell carcinoma.

The chain uses TRBV5-8 and TRBJ2-1, with 11 bases aligning to TRBD2. Germline trimming cut 4 bases from V and 4 bases from J; bases unmatched to any gene: 4. Germline assignment: CDR1 SGHTS and CDR2 YDEGEE. The CDR3 length is 15 residues. The CDR3 protein is CASSLGLADYNEQFF. Written as DNA, the CDR3 is TGTGCCAGCAGCCTGGGACTAGCGGATTACAATGAGCAGTTCTTC.

The rearrangement uses TRBV2 and TRBJ1-2; D possibly corresponds to TRBD1 (6 bases). V gave up 6 bases and J gave up 2 bases, with 13 bases separating them. The length of the CDR3 is 14 residues. The V gene's germline CDR1 is SNHLY and CDR2 FYNNEI. CDR3 in amino acids: CASSLGQGNYGYTF. CDR3 bases: TGTGCCAGCAGCTTGGGCCAGGGGAACTATGGCTACACCTTC. Variable domain in full (rest from reference TRBV2 and TRBJ1-2): EPEVTQTPSHQVTQMGQEVILRCVPISNHLYFYWYRQILGQKVEFLVSFYNNEISEKSEIFDDQFSVERPDGSNFTLKIRSTKLEDSAMYFCASSLGQGNYGYTFGSGTRLTVV.

The genes are TRBV10-1 and TRBJ2-7; weak D call: TRBD2 (5 bases). The CDR3 is made up of 15 amino acids. V was clipped by 3 bases and J by 0 bases, with 12 bases between them. The germline V gene has CDR1 WNHNN and CDR2 SYGVQD (reference sequence). CDR3: CASSEGLGSSYEQYF. The CDR3 bases are TGCGCCAGCAGTGAAGGTTTGGGGAGCTCCTACGAGCAGTACTTC.

The chain employs TRBV7-2 and TRBJ1-1, with D perhaps matching TRBD1 (5 bases). The CDR3 has 13 residues. Germline V CDR1 and CDR2: SGHTA, FQGNSA. The V end was cut by 5 bases, the J end by 11 bases, with 18 bases between. CDR3 loop: CASSPTGLSPAFF. The DNA of the CDR3 is TGTGCCAGCAGCCCTACAGGCCTCTCGCCGGCTTTCTTT. Together with reference TRBV7-2 and TRBJ1-1, the CDR3 gives the full variable domain: GAGVSQSPSNKVTEKGKDVELRCDPISGHTALYWYRQSLGQGLEFLIYFQGNSAPDKSGLPSDRFSAERTGGSVSTLTIQRTQQEDSAVYLCASSPTGLSPAFFGQGTRLTVV.

This sequence joins TRBV18 and TRBJ1-5; a weak D match, TRBD1 (5 bases). Germline V gene lookup returns CDR1 KGHSH and CDR2 LQKENI. The CDR3 has 15 residues. The V end lost 2 bases, the J end lost 6 bases, and 14 bases lay between the germline ends. The CDR3 DNA is TGTGCCAGCTCACCAAAAGTAGGGGCGGGTCAGCCCCAGCATTTT. Translating gives CASSPKVGAGQPQHF.

V gene TRBV21-1 combines with J gene TRBJ2-7; TRBD1 reflects the table's D call only, with no check against the DNA. TRBV21-1 constitutes a pseudogene. The CDR3 extends over 16 amino acids. The CDR3, as DNA: TGTGCCAGCAGCAAGCCCCTGGTGTCAGGGGTCTACGAGCAGTACTTC. It specifies CASSKPLVSGVYEQYF.

This clone was detected a few times. V usage is TRBV6-1 and J usage is TRBJ1-2, with D tentatively TRBD1 (5 bases). V was pared by 6 bases and J by 3 bases, with 11 bases between. This CDR3 spans 13 amino acids. Looked up from germline, CDR1 is MNHNS and CDR2 is SASEGT. Here the CDR3 DNA reads TGTGCCAGCAGCCCATTGGGGCACTATGGCTACACCTTC. Translating it yields CASSPLGHYGYTF.

This chain connects TRBV5-8 to TRBJ2-3; TRBD1 aligns across 8 bases. The germline gives CDR1 SGHTS, CDR2 YDEGEE. V lost 5 bases, J lost 3 bases, and 5 bases stayed unmatched. This CDR3 contains 14 residues. CDR3 amino acids: CASSTGGLTDTQYF. Here the CDR3 DNA reads TGTGCCAGCAGTACAGGGGGTTTGACAGATACGCAGTATTTT.

This chain uses TRBV27 with TRBJ2-7, with TRBD2 matching over 10 bases. The ends lost 6 bases at V and 2 bases at J; junction bases unmatched: 4. The CDR3 covers 14 residues. Germline CDR1 is MNHEY and CDR2 is SMNVEV (reference sequence). The CDR3 coding sequence is TGTGCCAGCAGGGGACTAGCGAAAACCTACGAGCAGTACTTC. Translated: CASRGLAKTYEQYF.

This clone was detected once. V usage is TRBV19 and J usage is TRBJ2-3; 10 nucleotides align to TRBD1. The CDR3 consists of 16 residues. Germline V lookup: CDR1 LNHDA, CDR2 SQIVND (reference sequence). Trimming at V came to 7 bases and at J to 3 bases, leaving 10 bases not matched to a gene. CDR3 protein: CASKPRTGGSTDTQYF. In DNA form, the CDR3 reads TGTGCCAGTAAACCCCGGACAGGGGGTAGTACAGATACGCAGTATTTT. Filled out from reference TRBV19 and TRBJ2-3, the complete variable domain reads DGGITQSPKYLFRKEGQNVTLSCEQNLNHDAMYWYRQDPGQGLRLIYYSQIVNDFQKGDIAEGYSVSREKKESFPLTVTSAQKNPTAFYLCASKPRTGGSTDTQYFGPGTRLTVL.

This clone was seen more than once but under ten times. The J gene is TRBJ2-5, the V gene TRBV6-5, with D perhaps TRBD2 (6 bases). The CDR3 has 14 amino acids. Germline V lookup: CDR1 MNHEY, CDR2 SVGAGI. Trimming shortened V by 2 bases and J by 5 bases, and 12 bases separated the two germline ends. Written as DNA, the CDR3 is TGTGCCAGCAGTTACGGGGGGAGTGCGGAGACCCAGTACTTC. Protein product: CASSYGGSAETQYF.

In its sample, this clone was seen once. The chain combines TRBV18 with TRBJ2-2; TRBD2 matches at 12 bases. Germline-derived CDR1 and CDR2 are KGHSH and LQKENI. V shed 3 bases and J 5 bases; nucleotides not matched to a gene: 4. There are 16 residues in the CDR3. CDR3 loop: CASSPETSGGTGELFF. The CDR3 DNA reads TGTGCCAGCTCACCGGAAACTAGCGGGGGGACCGGGGAGCTGTTTTTT. Using reference TRBV18 and TRBJ2-2 for the parts outside the CDR3, the full variable domain is NAGVMQNPRHLVRRRGQEARLRCSPMKGHSHVYWYRQLPEEGLKFMVYLQKENIIDESGMPKERFSAEFPKEGPSILRIQQVVRGDSAAYFCASSPETSGGTGELFFGEGSRLTVL.

The count of this clone is one. The chain combines TRBV5-1 with TRBJ2-5; D gene unclear. Germline V lookup: CDR1 SGHRS, CDR2 YFSETQ. Deletions cut 2 bases from V and 2 bases from J, with 7 bases between. The CDR3 totals 13 residues. In nucleotides, the CDR3 is TGCGCCAGCAGCTTCTTGGGTCAAGAGACCCAGTACTTC. Translating it yields CASSFLGQETQYF.

The V call is TRBV6-5, the J call TRBJ1-1; D may be TRBD1 (5 bases). Trimming left V 2 bases short and J 5 bases short, with 9 bases between. Germline CDR1 MNHEY, CDR2 SVGAGI. CDR3 length equals 13 residues. CDR3 sequence (DNA): TGTGCCAGCAGTTACAGGGGTCGGACTGAAGCTTTCTTT. Its translation is CASSYRGRTEAFF.

The chain has TRBV9 and TRBJ2-3; D gene uncertain. The CDR3 is 13 residues long. CDR1 and CDR2 from the germline V gene are SGDLS and YYNGEE. The ends were cut back, 0 bases at V and 7 bases at J, with 9 bases in the middle. The CDR3 nucleotides read TGTGCCAGCAGCGTAGTTGGTTTCAATACGCAGTATTTT. This translates into CASSVVGFNTQYF. Combining the CDR3 with reference TRBV9 and TRBJ2-3 gives the whole variable domain DSGVTQTPKHLITATGQRVTLRCSPRSGDLSVYWYQQSLDQGLQFLIQYYNGEERAKGNILERFSAQQFPDLHSELNLSSLELGDSALYFCASSVVGFNTQYFGPGTRLTVL.

This CDR3 is CASSPWTSGANVLTF. Here the CDR3 DNA reads TGTGCCAGCAGCCCATGGACTTCTGGGGCCAACGTCCTGACTTTC. The gene calls are TRBV7-6 and TRBJ2-6; D perhaps matches TRBD2 (5 bases). Germline V gene lookup returns CDR1 SGHVS and CDR2 FNYEAQ. V lost 5 bases, J lost 1 base, and 9 bases lay in between. This CDR3 has 15 residues. Supplemented by reference TRBV7-6 and TRBJ2-6, the full variable domain reads GAGVSQSPRYKVTKRGQDVALRCDPISGHVSLYWYRQALGQGPEFLTYFNYEAQQDKSGLPNDRFSAERPEGSISTLTIQRTEQRDSAMYRCASSPWTSGANVLTFGAGSRLTVL.

The J gene is TRBJ2-1, the V gene TRBV2; 8 nucleotides match TRBD2. This CDR3 has 16 amino acids. The junction had 8 bases not matched to a gene; V was cut back by 3 bases and J by 4 bases. Germline CDR1 and CDR2: SNHLY and FYNNEI. In nucleotides, the CDR3 is TGTGCCAGCAGTGATCCTCAGCGGGAGTATTACAATGAGCAGTTCTTC. This translates into CASSDPQREYYNEQFF. Together with reference TRBV2 and TRBJ2-1, the CDR3 gives the full variable domain: EPEVTQTPSHQVTQMGQEVILRCVPISNHLYFYWYRQILGQKVEFLVSFYNNEISEKSEIFDDQFSVERPDGSNFTLKIRSTKLEDSAMYFCASSDPQREYYNEQFFGPGTRLTVL.

V gene TRBV5-5 combines with J gene TRBJ1-1; D is unresolved. The germline gives CDR1 SGHKS, CDR2 YYEKEE (reference sequence). This CDR3 region has 13 residues. Trimming removed 4 bases from V and 5 bases from J, with 12 bases in between. CDR3 in amino acids: CASSQMGFTEAFF. The CDR3 bases are TGTGCCAGCAGCCAGATGGGGTTTACTGAAGCTTTCTTT.

V usage is TRBV5-6 and J usage is TRBJ2-3; D unclear. V lost 2 bases to trimming and J lost 0 bases, with 13 bases between them. CDR3 size: 16 residues. CDR1 and CDR2 from the germline V gene are SGHDT and YYEEEE. CDR3 nucleotides: TGTGCCAGCAGCTTTGAGCAGGAACCTAGCACAGATACGCAGTATTTT. As protein: CASSFEQEPSTDTQYF.

This sequence joins TRBV28 and TRBJ1-2; D possibly corresponds to TRBD1 (5 bases). CDR3 length: 15 amino acids. Trimming removed 5 bases from V and 2 bases from J, with 15 bases in between. The germline gives CDR1 MDHEN, CDR2 SYDVKM. In nucleotides, the CDR3 is TGTGCCAGCAGTCCCCCGGGGCAGATAAACTATGGCTACACCTTC. This gives the protein CASSPPGQINYGYTF.